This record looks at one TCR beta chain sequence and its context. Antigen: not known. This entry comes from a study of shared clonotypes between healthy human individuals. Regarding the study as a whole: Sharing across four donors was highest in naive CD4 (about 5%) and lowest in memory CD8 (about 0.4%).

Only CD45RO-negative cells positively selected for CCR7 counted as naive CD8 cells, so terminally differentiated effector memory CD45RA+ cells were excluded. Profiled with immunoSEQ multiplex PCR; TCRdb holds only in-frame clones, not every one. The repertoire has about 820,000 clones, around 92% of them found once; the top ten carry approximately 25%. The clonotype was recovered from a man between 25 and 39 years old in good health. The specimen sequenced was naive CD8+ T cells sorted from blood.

CDR3 loop: CATLQDPAKVDTGELFF. The CDR3 nucleotides read TGTGCCACCCTTCAAGATCCAGCTAAGGTGGACACCGGGGAGCTGTTTTTT. The rearrangement uses TRBV7-8 and TRBJ2-2; D is unclear. The CDR3 has 17 amino acids. Germline V gives CDR1 SGHVS, CDR2 FQNEAQ. Trimming took 10 bases from V and 3 from J, leaving 24 bases between them.